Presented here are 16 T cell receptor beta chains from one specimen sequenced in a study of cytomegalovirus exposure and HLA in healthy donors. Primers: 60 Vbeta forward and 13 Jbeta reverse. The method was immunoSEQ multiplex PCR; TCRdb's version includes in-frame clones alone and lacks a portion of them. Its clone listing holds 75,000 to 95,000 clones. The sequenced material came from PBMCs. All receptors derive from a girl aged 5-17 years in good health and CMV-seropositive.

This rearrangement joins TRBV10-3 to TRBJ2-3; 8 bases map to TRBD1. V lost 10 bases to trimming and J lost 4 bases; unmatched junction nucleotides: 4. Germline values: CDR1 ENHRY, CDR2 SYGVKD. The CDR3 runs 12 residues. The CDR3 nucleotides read TGTGCCACCCAGGGGGCCCCAGATACGCAGTATTTT. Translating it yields CATQGAPDTQYF.

CDR3 coding DNA: TGTGCCAGCAGCGCCATCACTGAAGCTTTCTTT. This codes for CASSAITEAFF. The genes are TRBV9 and TRBJ1-1, with no clear D. The CDR3 is 11 amino acids. Per germline, CDR1 SGDLS and CDR2 YYNGEE. V was cut by 3 bases and J by 4 bases, with 4 bases left in between.

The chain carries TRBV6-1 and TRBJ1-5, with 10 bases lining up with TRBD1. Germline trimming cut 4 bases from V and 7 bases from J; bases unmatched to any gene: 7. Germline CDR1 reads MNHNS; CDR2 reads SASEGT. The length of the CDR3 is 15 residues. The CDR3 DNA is TGTGCCAGCAGTGCGCCCGGGACAGGGGTGCAGCCCCAGCATTTT. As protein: CASSAPGTGVQPQHF.

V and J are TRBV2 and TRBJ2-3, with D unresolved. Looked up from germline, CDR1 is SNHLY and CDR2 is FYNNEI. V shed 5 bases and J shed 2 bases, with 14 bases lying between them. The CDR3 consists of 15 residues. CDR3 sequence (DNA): TGTGCCAGCAGTAAATACAGCAGCCACACAGATACGCAGTATTTT. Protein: CASSKYSSHTDTQYF.

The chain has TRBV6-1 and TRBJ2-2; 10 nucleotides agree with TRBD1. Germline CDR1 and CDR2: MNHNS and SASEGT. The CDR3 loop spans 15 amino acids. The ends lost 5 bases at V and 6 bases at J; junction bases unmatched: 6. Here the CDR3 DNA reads TGTGCCAGCAGTCGAAGGACAGGGGGACCCGGGGAGCTGTTTTTT. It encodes CASSRRTGGPGELFF.

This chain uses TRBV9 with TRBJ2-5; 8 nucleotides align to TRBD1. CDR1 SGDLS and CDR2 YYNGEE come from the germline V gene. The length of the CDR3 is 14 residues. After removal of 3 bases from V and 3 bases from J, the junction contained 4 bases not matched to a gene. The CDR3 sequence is CASSGSQGEETQYF. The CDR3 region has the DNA TGTGCCAGCAGCGGGTCACAGGGGGAAGAGACCCAGTACTTC.

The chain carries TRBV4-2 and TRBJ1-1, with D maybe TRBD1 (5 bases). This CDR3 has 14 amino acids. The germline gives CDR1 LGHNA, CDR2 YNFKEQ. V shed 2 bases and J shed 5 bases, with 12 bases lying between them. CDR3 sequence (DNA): TGTGCCAGCAGCCAAACCCCGGGGGGGACTGAAGCTTTCTTT. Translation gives CASSQTPGGTEAFF.

The CDR3 reads CASSRLGQGLREQFF. CDR3 bases: TGTGCCAGCAGCAGATTGGGACAGGGGCTTCGTGAGCAGTTCTTC. V usage is TRBV7-3 and J usage is TRBJ2-1; the match to TRBD1 covers 10 bases. Trimming cost V 5 bases and J 9 bases; bases outside gene matches: 10. Per germline, CDR1 SGHTA and CDR2 FQGTGA. The CDR3 length is 15 residues.

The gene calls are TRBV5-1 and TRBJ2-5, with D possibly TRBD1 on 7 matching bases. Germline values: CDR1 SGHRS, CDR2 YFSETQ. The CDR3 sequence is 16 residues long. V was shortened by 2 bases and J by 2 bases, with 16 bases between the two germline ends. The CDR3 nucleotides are TGCGCCAGCAGCTTCGGCGGGACAGAACTACAAGAGACCCAGTACTTC. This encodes CASSFGGTELQETQYF.

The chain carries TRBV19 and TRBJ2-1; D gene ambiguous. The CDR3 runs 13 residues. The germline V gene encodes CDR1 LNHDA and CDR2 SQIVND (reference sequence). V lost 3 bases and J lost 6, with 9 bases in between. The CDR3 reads CASSMVPGNEQFF. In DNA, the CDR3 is TGTGCCAGTAGTATGGTTCCAGGCAATGAGCAGTTCTTC.

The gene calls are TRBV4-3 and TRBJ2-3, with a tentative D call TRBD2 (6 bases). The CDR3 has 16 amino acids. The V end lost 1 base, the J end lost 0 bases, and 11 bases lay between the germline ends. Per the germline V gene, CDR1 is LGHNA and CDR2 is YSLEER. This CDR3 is CASSQGERVSTDTQYF. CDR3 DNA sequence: TGCGCCAGCAGCCAAGGGGAGCGGGTGAGCACAGATACGCAGTATTTT.

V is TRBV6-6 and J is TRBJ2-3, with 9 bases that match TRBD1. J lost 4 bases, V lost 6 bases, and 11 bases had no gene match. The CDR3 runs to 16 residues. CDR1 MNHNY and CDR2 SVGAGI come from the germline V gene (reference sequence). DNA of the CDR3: TGTGCCAGCAGCGCGGGACAGGGAGTTTACGCAGATACGCAGTATTTT. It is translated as CASSAGQGVYADTQYF.

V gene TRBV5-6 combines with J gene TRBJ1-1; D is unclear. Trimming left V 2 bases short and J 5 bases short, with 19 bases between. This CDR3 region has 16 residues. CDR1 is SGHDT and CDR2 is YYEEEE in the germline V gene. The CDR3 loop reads CASSFSQGLSRTEAFF. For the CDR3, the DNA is TGTGCCAGCAGCTTTAGCCAAGGTTTATCAAGAACTGAAGCTTTCTTT.

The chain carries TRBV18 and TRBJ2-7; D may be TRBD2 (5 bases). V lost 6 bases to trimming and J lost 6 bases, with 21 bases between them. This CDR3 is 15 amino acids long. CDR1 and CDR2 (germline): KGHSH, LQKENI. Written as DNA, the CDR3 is TGTGCCAGCTCGAGACCGACGGGAACCTTCAGCGAGCAGTACTTC. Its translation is CASSRPTGTFSEQYF.

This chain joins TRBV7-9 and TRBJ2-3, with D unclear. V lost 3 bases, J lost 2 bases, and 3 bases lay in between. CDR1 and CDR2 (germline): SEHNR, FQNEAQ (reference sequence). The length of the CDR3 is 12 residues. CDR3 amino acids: CASSFYTDTQYF. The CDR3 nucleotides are TGTGCCAGCAGCTTCTACACAGATACGCAGTATTTT.

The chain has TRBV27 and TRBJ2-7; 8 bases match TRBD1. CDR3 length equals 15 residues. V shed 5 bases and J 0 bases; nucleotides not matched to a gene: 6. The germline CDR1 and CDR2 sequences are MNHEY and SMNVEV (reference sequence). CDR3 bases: TGTGCCAGCAGTACCTACAGGGGGAGCTCCTACGAGCAGTACTTC. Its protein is CASSTYRGSSYEQYF.